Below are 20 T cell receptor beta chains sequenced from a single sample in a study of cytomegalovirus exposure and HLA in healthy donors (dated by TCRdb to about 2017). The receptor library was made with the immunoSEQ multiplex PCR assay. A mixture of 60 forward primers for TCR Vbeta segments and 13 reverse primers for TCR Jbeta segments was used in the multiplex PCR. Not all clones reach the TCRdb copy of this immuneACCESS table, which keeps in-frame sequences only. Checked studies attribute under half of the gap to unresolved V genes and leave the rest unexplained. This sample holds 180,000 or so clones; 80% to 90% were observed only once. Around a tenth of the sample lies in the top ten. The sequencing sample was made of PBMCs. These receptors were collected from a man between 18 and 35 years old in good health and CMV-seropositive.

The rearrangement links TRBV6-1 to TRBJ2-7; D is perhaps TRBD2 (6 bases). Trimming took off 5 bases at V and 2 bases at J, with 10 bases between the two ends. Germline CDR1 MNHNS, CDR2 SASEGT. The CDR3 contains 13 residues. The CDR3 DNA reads TGTGCCAGCAGTCCCACGGGGGCCTACGAGCAGTACTTC. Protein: CASSPTGAYEQYF.

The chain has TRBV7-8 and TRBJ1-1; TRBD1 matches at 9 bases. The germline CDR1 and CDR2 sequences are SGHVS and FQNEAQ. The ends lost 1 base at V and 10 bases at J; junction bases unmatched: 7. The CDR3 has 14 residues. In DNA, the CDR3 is TGTGCCAGCAGCTTAGGGACAGGGGTTTTCGTAGCTTTCTTT. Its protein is CASSLGTGVFVAFF.

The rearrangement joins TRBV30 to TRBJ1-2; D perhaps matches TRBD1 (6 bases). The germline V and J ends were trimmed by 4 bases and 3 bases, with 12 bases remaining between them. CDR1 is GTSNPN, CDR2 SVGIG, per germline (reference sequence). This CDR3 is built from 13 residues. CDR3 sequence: CAWNIQGDYGYTF. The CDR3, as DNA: TGTGCCTGGAACATACAGGGCGACTATGGCTACACCTTC.

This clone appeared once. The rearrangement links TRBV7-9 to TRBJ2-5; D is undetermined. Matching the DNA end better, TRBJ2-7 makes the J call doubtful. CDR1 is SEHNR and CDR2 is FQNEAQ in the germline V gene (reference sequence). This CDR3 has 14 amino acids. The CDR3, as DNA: TGTGCCAGCAGCTTTGCAGGCACTTCCTACGAGCAGTACTTC. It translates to CASSFAGTSYEQYF.

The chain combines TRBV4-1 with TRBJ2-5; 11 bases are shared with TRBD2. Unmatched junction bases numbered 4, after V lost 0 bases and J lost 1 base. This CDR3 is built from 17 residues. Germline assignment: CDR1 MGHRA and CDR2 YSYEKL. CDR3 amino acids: CASSQEGLAGGQETQYF. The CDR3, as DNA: TGCGCCAGCAGCCAAGAGGGGCTAGCGGGGGGCCAAGAGACCCAGTACTTC.

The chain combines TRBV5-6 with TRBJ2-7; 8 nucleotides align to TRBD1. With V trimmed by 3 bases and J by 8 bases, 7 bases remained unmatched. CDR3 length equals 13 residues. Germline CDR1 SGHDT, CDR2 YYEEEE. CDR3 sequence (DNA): TGTGCCAGCAGCTCGGACAGGGCCGCTCAGCAGTACTTC. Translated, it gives CASSSDRAAQQYF. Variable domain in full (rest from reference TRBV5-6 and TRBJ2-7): DAGVTQSPTHLIKTRGQQVTLRCSPKSGHDTVSWYQQALGQGPQFIFQYYEEEERQRGNFPDRFSGHQFPNYSSELNVNALLLGDSALYLCASSSDRAAQQYFGPGTRLTVT.

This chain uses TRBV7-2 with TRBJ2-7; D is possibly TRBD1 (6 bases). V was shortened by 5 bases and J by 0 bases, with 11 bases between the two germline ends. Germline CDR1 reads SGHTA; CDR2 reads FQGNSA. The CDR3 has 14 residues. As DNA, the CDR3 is TGTGCCAGCAGCACGAGGGGGAGCTCCTACGAGCAGTACTTC. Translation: CASSTRGSSYEQYF.

CDR3 DNA sequence: TGCGCCAGCAGCGTGATGCCCCCGGGACAGGGTTACGAGCAGTACTTC. This codes for CASSVMPPGQGYEQYF. The V and J genes are TRBV5-1 and TRBJ2-7, with 9 bases that match TRBD1. The CDR3 extends over 16 amino acids. Germline values: CDR1 SGHRS, CDR2 YFSETQ. J was trimmed by 4 bases and V by 4 bases; bases with no gene match: 12.

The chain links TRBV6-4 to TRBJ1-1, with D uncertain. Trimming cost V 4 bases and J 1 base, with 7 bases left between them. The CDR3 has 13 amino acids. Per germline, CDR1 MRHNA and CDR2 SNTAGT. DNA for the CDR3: TGTGCCAGCAGTGTAGCGGAGAACACTGAAGCTTTCTTT. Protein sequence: CASSVAENTEAFF.

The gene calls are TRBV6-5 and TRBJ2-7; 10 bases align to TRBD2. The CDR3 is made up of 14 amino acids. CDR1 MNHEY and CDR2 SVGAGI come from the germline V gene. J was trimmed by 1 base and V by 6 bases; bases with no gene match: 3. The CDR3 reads CASRRTSGSYEQYF. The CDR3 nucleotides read TGTGCCAGCAGACGGACTAGCGGATCCTACGAGCAGTACTTC.

CDR3 DNA sequence: TGCGCCAGCAGTGAAGACAGGGGGCTGGGTGATACGCAGTATTTT. As protein: CASSEDRGLGDTQYF. The V gene is TRBV10-1, the J gene TRBJ2-3; 10 bases agree with TRBD1. The germline V gene has CDR1 WNHNN and CDR2 SYGVQD (reference sequence). Losses at the gene ends were 3 bases for V and 6 bases for J; bases not matched to a gene: 6. This CDR3 is 15 amino acids long.

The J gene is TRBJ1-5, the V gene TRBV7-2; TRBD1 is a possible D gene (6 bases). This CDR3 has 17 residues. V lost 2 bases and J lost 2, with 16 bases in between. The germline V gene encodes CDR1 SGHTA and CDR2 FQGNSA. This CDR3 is CASSLNLDSLGNQPQHF. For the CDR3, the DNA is TGTGCCAGCAGCTTAAACCTGGACAGTTTGGGCAATCAGCCCCAGCATTTT.

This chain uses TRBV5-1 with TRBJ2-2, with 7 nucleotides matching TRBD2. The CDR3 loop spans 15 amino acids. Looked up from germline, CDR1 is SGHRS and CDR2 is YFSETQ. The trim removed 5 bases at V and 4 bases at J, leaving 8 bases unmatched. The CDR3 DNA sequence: TGCGCCAGCAGGACAGTAGGCGGGAGCACCGGGGAGCTGTTTTTT. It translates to CASRTVGGSTGELFF.

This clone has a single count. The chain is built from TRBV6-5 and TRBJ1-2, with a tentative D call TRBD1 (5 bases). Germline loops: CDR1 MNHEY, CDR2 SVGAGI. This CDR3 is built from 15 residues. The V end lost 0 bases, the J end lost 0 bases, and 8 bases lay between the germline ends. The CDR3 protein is CASSYSGVSNYGYTF. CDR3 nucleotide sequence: TGTGCCAGCAGTTACTCAGGGGTTTCTAACTATGGCTACACCTTC.

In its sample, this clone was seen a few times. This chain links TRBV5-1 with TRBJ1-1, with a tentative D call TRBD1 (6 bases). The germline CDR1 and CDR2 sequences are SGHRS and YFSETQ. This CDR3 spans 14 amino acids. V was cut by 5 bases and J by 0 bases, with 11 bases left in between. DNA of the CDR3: TGCGCCAGCAGTGCAGGGGCGATGAACACTGAAGCTTTCTTT. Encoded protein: CASSAGAMNTEAFF.

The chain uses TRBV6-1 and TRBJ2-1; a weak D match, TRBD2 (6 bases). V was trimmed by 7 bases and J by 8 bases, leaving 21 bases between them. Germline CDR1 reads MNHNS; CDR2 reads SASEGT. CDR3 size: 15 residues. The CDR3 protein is CASNPPGDLADEQFF. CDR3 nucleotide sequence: TGTGCCAGCAATCCCCCGGGGGATCTGGCGGATGAGCAGTTCTTC.

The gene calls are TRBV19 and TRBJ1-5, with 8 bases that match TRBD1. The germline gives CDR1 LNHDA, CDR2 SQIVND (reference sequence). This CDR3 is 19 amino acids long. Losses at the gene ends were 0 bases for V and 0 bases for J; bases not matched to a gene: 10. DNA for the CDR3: TGTGCCAGTAGTATAGAAGCCGACAGGGGAGCGGGTAGCAATCAGCCCCAGCATTTT. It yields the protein CASSIEADRGAGSNQPQHF.

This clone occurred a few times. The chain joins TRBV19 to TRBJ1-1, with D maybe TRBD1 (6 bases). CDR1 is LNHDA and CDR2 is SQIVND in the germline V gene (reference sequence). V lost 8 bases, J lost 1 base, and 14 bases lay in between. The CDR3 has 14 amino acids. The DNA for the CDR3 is TGTGCCAGTTCGCGGGGGGCAAAGAACACTGAAGCTTTCTTT. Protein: CASSRGAKNTEAFF.

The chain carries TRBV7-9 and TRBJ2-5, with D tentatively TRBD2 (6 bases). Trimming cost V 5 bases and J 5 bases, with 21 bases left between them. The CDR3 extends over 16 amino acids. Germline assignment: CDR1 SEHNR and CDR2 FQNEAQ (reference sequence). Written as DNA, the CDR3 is TGTGCCAGCAGCCCGGCGGAGGGGCGCGTCCGTGAGACCCAGTACTTC. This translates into CASSPAEGRVRETQYF.

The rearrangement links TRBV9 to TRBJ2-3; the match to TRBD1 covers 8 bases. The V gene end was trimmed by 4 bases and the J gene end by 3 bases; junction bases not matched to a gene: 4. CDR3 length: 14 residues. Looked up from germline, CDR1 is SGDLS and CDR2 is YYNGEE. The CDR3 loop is CASSLRQGTDTQYF. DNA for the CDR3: TGTGCCAGCAGCCTTAGACAGGGGACAGATACGCAGTATTTT.